These 27 T cell receptor beta chains came from one sample sequenced in a study of CD8+ T cells in alopecia areata. Treatment reported: oral pan-JAK inhibitor, 5-10 mg twice daily. RNA was isolated and reverse transcribed to cDNA, the sequencing template. Method: immunoSEQ multiplex PCR; TCRdb's copy keeps in-frame clones and lacks some. The table has over 100,000 clones, approximately 53% seen once. The source was CD4+ T cells sorted from blood, collected at week 4, from a patient treated with tofacitinib. These receptor sequences come from a human donor with alopecia areata.

This clone was counted only a few times. The V and J genes are TRBV27 and TRBJ2-5; 7 positions match TRBD2. Unmatched junction bases numbered 9, after V lost 8 bases and J lost 3 bases. This CDR3 comprises 14 residues. Germline V CDR1 and CDR2: MNHEY, SMNVEV (reference sequence). The CDR3, as DNA: TGTGCCAGCTCCAGGACTAGTATGAAAGAGACCCAGTACTTC. Protein product: CASSRTSMKETQYF.

J is TRBJ1-2 and V is TRBV18; 9 positions match TRBD1. This CDR3 has 15 amino acids. Germline assignment: CDR1 KGHSH and CDR2 LQKENI. Trimming cost V 6 bases and J 4 bases; bases outside gene matches: 9. For the CDR3, the DNA is TGTGCCAGCTCCCTGTCTGCGGGACAGGGCTATGGCTACACCTTC. It specifies CASSLSAGQGYGYTF. The full variable domain, its missing parts supplied by reference TRBV18 and TRBJ1-2, is NAGVMQNPRHLVRRRGQEARLRCSPMKGHSHVYWYRQLPEEGLKFMVYLQKENIIDESGMPKERFSAEFPKEGPSILRIQQVVRGDSAAYFCASSLSAGQGYGYTFGSGTRLTVV.

The chain couples TRBV7-8 to TRBJ2-1; D assignment may be TRBD1 or TRBD2 (5 bases each). CDR1 is SGHVS, CDR2 FQNEAQ, per germline. The CDR3 is 11 amino acids. V lost 10 bases and J lost 6, with 10 bases in between. In DNA form, the CDR3 reads TGTGCCACGGTTGGGGGCAATGAGCAGTTCTTC. This sequence encodes CATVGGNEQFF.

The rearrangement joins TRBV7-3 to TRBJ2-3; 7 nucleotides agree with TRBD2. J gave up 1 base and V 3 bases, and 10 bases lay outside the gene matches. CDR3 length: 17 residues. Germline V CDR1 and CDR2: SGHTA, FQGTGA. In nucleotides, the CDR3 is TGTGCCAGCAGCTTTGGAGGCGGGAGCGGGGGCACAGATACGCAGTATTTT. This encodes CASSFGGGSGGTDTQYF.

The V and J genes are TRBV11-2 and TRBJ1-1, with a tentative D call TRBD1 (6 bases). Per the germline V gene, CDR1 is SGHAT and CDR2 is FQNNGV. V lost 5 bases and J 0 bases, leaving 19 bases between the germline ends. The CDR3 runs 17 residues. The CDR3, as DNA: TGTGCCAGCAGCCGTTGGATCACAGGGAGCTTGAACACTGAAGCTTTCTTT. Amino acids: CASSRWITGSLNTEAFF.

V is TRBV13 and J is TRBJ2-2; D not resolved. V gave up 11 bases and J gave up 2 bases, with 12 bases separating them. Germline CDR1 is PRHDT and CDR2 is FYEKMQ (reference sequence). The CDR3 spans 13 residues. The CDR3 nucleotides are TGTGCCTCAGGCGAACCTAACACCGGGGAGCTGTTTTTT. This encodes CASGEPNTGELFF.

This sequence joins TRBV29-1 and TRBJ2-7; D ambiguous. Germline V gene data show CDR1 as SQVTM and CDR2 as ANQGSEA. The CDR3 loop spans 11 amino acids. Trimming removed 4 bases at V and 0 bases at J, with 4 bases between. This CDR3 is CSVAHSYEQYF. Written as DNA, the CDR3 is TGCAGCGTTGCACACTCCTACGAGCAGTACTTC.

This clone was picked up one time. The J gene is TRBJ2-7, the V gene TRBV18; D is perhaps TRBD1 (6 bases). Trimming cost V 1 base and J 5 bases, with 12 bases left between them. The length of the CDR3 is 14 residues. From germline, CDR1 is KGHSH and CDR2 LQKENI. The CDR3 sequence is CASSPRDQGHEQYF. CDR3 DNA sequence: TGTGCCAGCTCACCACGGGATCAGGGGCACGAGCAGTACTTC.

This clone was recorded once. The chain carries TRBV30 and TRBJ2-3, with 15 bases aligning to TRBD2. J gave up 6 bases and V 0 bases, and 4 bases lay outside the gene matches. CDR3 length: 16 residues. Germline assignment: CDR1 GTSNPN and CDR2 SVGIG (reference sequence). As DNA, the CDR3 is TGTGCCTGGAGTGTAGGACTAGCGGGGGGGCATGATACGCAGTATTTT. It specifies CAWSVGLAGGHDTQYF.

The table lists this clone with a few counts. For the CDR3, the DNA is TGCGCCAGCAGCTCGGGACAGGAAAACACTGAAGCTTTCTTT. As protein: CASSSGQENTEAFF. This chain joins TRBV5-1 and TRBJ1-1; 8 nucleotides line up with TRBD1. V was pared by 3 bases and J by 2 bases, with 3 bases of the junction left unmatched. The CDR3 length is 14 residues. Germline CDR1 is SGHRS and CDR2 is YFSETQ.

The rearrangement uses TRBV19 and TRBJ2-3; 8 positions match TRBD2. V trimming: 2 bases; J trimming: 3 bases; junction bases outside the gene matches: 4. The CDR3 runs 15 residues. In germline, CDR1 is LNHDA, CDR2 SQIVND (reference sequence). DNA for the CDR3: TGTGCCAGTAGTATATACGGGAGGGATACAGATACGCAGTATTTT. Its translation: CASSIYGRDTDTQYF. The whole variable domain, remainder taken from reference TRBV19 and TRBJ2-3, is DGGITQSPKYLFRKEGQNVTLSCEQNLNHDAMYWYRQDPGQGLRLIYYSQIVNDFQKGDIAEGYSVSREKKESFPLTVTSAQKNPTAFYLCASSIYGRDTDTQYFGPGTRLTVL.

This chain links TRBV7-9 with TRBJ1-2; 8 nucleotides match TRBD1. Germline CDR1 reads SEHNR; CDR2 reads FQNEAQ (reference sequence). The length of the CDR3 is 17 residues. V dropped 2 bases and J dropped 1; count of bases not matched to a gene: 9. CDR3 sequence (DNA): TGTGCCAGCAGCTTAACTACCCGGGACAGGAGTAACTATGGCTACACCTTC. Encoded protein: CASSLTTRDRSNYGYTF.

V usage is TRBV2 and J usage is TRBJ2-7; D is ambiguous. The V end lost 4 bases, the J end lost 5 bases, and 6 bases lay between the germline ends. In germline, CDR1 is SNHLY, CDR2 FYNNEI. This CDR3 is 11 amino acids long. DNA of the CDR3: TGTGCCAGCAGTGCATCCCACGAGCAGTACTTC. This gives the protein CASSASHEQYF.

V usage is TRBV9 and J usage is TRBJ2-5; perhaps TRBD2 as D (6 bases). V lost 4 bases and J 7 bases, leaving 17 bases between the germline ends. CDR3 size: 14 residues. CDR1 and CDR2 from the germline V gene are SGDLS and YYNGEE. The CDR3 is CASSREVEVGTQYF. The CDR3 DNA reads TGTGCCAGCAGCAGGGAGGTGGAGGTGGGGACCCAGTACTTC.

The chain is built from TRBV30 and TRBJ1-6, with D hard to call. The CDR3 is made up of 13 amino acids. Per germline, CDR1 GTSNPN and CDR2 SVGIG (reference sequence). V shed 3 bases and J shed 6 bases, with 9 bases lying between them. The CDR3: CAWSVGSNSPLHF. For the CDR3, the DNA is TGTGCCTGGAGCGTTGGTTCTAATTCACCCCTCCACTTT.

This clone was seen ten or more times. This chain connects TRBV9 to TRBJ2-1, with 7 bases fitting TRBD2. The CDR3 spans 16 residues. Germline CDR1 is SGDLS and CDR2 is YYNGEE. V shed 4 bases, J shed 5 bases, and the junction held 12 bases outside the gene matches. CDR3 nucleotides: TGTGCCAGCAGCTTAGTCGGGGGAGGGTCCCACAATGAGCAGTTCTTC. This encodes CASSLVGGGSHNEQFF.

This chain uses TRBV29-1 with TRBJ1-1; 8 nucleotides match TRBD1. Unmatched junction bases numbered 10, after V lost 4 bases and J lost 0 bases. The CDR3 is made up of 16 amino acids. Looked up from germline, CDR1 is SQVTM and CDR2 is ANQGSEA. The CDR3 reads CSVGSDRGFMNTEAFF. The CDR3, as DNA: TGCAGCGTTGGTAGTGACAGGGGATTTATGAACACTGAAGCTTTCTTT.

V usage is TRBV5-1 and J usage is TRBJ2-1, with D unresolved. The CDR3 runs to 12 residues. V was shortened by 0 bases and J by 8 bases, with 6 bases between the two germline ends. Germline CDR1 SGHRS, CDR2 YFSETQ. The CDR3 nucleotides read TGCGCCAGCAGCTTGGCTAGTTATGAGCAGTTCTTC. Amino acids: CASSLASYEQFF. The entire variable domain, with the rest obtained from reference TRBV5-1 and TRBJ2-1, is as follows: KAGVTQTPRYLIKTRGQQVTLSCSPISGHRSVSWYQQTPGQGLQFLFEYFSETQRNKGNFPGRFSGRQFSNSRSEMNVSTLELGDSALYLCASSLASYEQFFGPGTRLTVL.

The rearrangement uses TRBV7-9 and TRBJ2-5, with 10 bases aligning to TRBD2. Germline V gene sequence: CDR1 SEHNR, CDR2 FQNEAQ (reference sequence). This CDR3 has 16 residues. V lost 4 bases and J lost 5; bases outside the gene matches: 10. CDR3 coding DNA: TGTGCCAGCAGCTCCCCGTTGGGACTAGCGCTGGAGACCCAGTACTTC. This sequence encodes CASSSPLGLALETQYF.

Here the CDR3 DNA reads TGTGCCAGCTCCCAGGCAGGGAAAGATTCACCCCTCCACTTT. Translation: CASSQAGKDSPLHF. This rearrangement joins TRBV18 to TRBJ1-6, with D possibly TRBD1 on 5 matching bases. CDR3 length: 14 amino acids. V lost 6 bases and J lost 8, with 14 bases in between. Germline CDR1 reads KGHSH; CDR2 reads LQKENI.

The chain recombines TRBV5-1 with TRBJ2-2; D possibly uses TRBD1 or TRBD2 (5 bases each). The germline V gene has CDR1 SGHRS and CDR2 YFSETQ. CDR3 length: 12 amino acids. The V and J ends lost 4 bases and 6 bases respectively, with 7 bases between them. Here the CDR3 reads CASSVGAGELFF. The CDR3 region has the DNA TGCGCCAGCAGCGTGGGGGCCGGGGAGCTGTTTTTT.

This clone was recorded once. The chain joins TRBV27 to TRBJ1-2; 10 bases map to TRBD1. The CDR3 runs 12 residues. Germline values: CDR1 MNHEY, CDR2 SMNVEV (reference sequence). V lost 8 bases, J lost 4 bases, and 1 base stayed unmatched. The CDR3: CASRTGGYGYTF. Written as DNA, the CDR3 is TGTGCCAGCCGGACAGGGGGCTATGGCTACACCTTC.

The J gene is TRBJ1-2, the V gene TRBV4-1, with D possibly being TRBD1 (6 bases). CDR1 is MGHRA, CDR2 YSYEKL, per germline. This CDR3 is built from 18 residues. The V gene lost 1 base and the J gene lost 5 bases, with 23 bases spanning the gap. CDR3 loop: CASSQARGGAVERYGYTF. CDR3 sequence (DNA): TGCGCCAGCAGCCAAGCGAGAGGGGGGGCTGTCGAACGGTATGGCTACACCTTC.

A single count supports this clone. This chain joins TRBV7-9 and TRBJ2-7; D remains unclear. This CDR3 spans 12 amino acids. V was trimmed by 3 bases and J by 11 bases, leaving 14 bases between them. Germline loops: CDR1 SEHNR, CDR2 FQNEAQ (reference sequence). The CDR3 reads CASSFGPDLEYF. The DNA for the CDR3 is TGTGCCAGCAGCTTCGGACCTGACCTAGAGTACTTC.

This clone has more than one count but fewer than ten. The chain is built from TRBV7-2 and TRBJ1-2; TRBD1 is a possible D gene (6 bases). Trimming took off 4 bases at V and 2 bases at J, with 8 bases between the two ends. The germline gives CDR1 SGHTA, CDR2 FQGNSA. The CDR3 runs 13 residues. The CDR3 coding sequence is TGTGCCAGCAGCTCGGGACAAAACTATGGCTACACCTTC. This encodes CASSSGQNYGYTF. Full variable domain (rest looked up from reference TRBV7-2 and TRBJ1-2): GAGVSQSPSNKVTEKGKDVELRCDPISGHTALYWYRQSLGQGLEFLIYFQGNSAPDKSGLPSDRFSAERTGGSVSTLTIQRTQQEDSAVYLCASSSGQNYGYTFGSGTRLTVV.

This clone was seen only a few times. The rearrangement uses TRBV29-1 and TRBJ2-1, with D tentatively TRBD1 or TRBD2 (5 bases each). The CDR3 spans 15 residues. Trimming took off 7 bases at V and 8 bases at J, with 24 bases between the two ends. The germline gives CDR1 SQVTM, CDR2 ANQGSEA. The CDR3 loop is CSGNGNPGAGDEQFF. In DNA form, the CDR3 reads TGCAGCGGGAACGGGAATCCCGGGGCGGGCGATGAGCAGTTCTTC.

The chain recombines TRBV7-2 with TRBJ1-2; D remains unclear. The V gene's germline CDR1 is SGHTA and CDR2 FQGNSA. Trimming left V 4 bases short and J 5 bases short, with 11 bases between. This CDR3 comprises 13 residues. The CDR3 reads CASSYGRHYGYTF. The DNA of the CDR3 is TGTGCCAGCAGCTACGGACGCCATTATGGCTACACCTTC.